This T cell receptor (beta chain) was captured by sequencing in a study of cytomegalovirus exposure and HLA in healthy donors. Study summary: The platform used for the roughly 130 validation repertoires matched that of the 650 to 750 first-cohort repertoires, a later analysis reported.

Overall study findings and caveats: Diagnosis of cytomegalovirus status made by the classifier reportedly showed high specificity and sensitivity. Among the CMV-associated chains, three were confirmed in vitro as specific for CMV antigens. The finding came from a later analysis; first-cohort TCR clusters tended to co-occur in the roughly 120 validation repertoires.

TCRdb's table, derived via immunoSEQ multiplex PCR, lists solely in-frame clones and lacks some. The sample yields tens of thousands of clones, over 80% seen once. Comment on this clone: What it binds is unknown.

Sequenced input: PBMCs. The source of this sequence is a man aged 25-45 years in good health and CMV-seronegative.

This chain's CDR3 is CATRKGGYTF. The CDR3 coding sequence is TGTGCCACCCGGAAGGGGGGCTACACCTTC. The chain couples TRBV10-3 to TRBJ1-2; tentative D call: TRBD1 (5 bases). Germline V gene sequence: CDR1 ENHRY, CDR2 SYGVKD. V lost 10 bases and J lost 8, with 11 bases in between. The CDR3 totals 10 residues.